Each of the 3 T cell receptor beta chains below was sequenced from the same sample in a study of regulatory T cells in long-lasting Graves disease. The time point denotes: newly diagnosed GD, antithyroid drugs for less than 3 months. PBMC RNA was the source of the TCR library. To make TCR beta libraries, researchers used iRepertoire HTBI primers and Arm-PCR of CDR3 regions. One entry per CDR3 protein results from TCRdb running MiXCR on the multiplex PCR reads. The sample lists roughly 500,000 distinct CDR3 sequences, 13% seen once, with roughly a tenth in the top ten. The data also belong to a second study, concerning T cells in Graves' hyperthyroidism and ophthalmopathy.

Sequencing used peripheral blood mononuclear cells (PBMCs), obtained at new diagnosis, from a patient treated with antithyroid drugs. The origin of the receptors is a man aged 25-45 years with Graves disease.

Only a few counts were recorded for this clonotype. One junction end does not reproduce the germline sequence, and a read error may be involved. CDR3 in amino acids: CASSRSGNTDTQCF. In DNA form, the CDR3 reads TGTGCCAGCAGCCGTAGCGGGAACACAGATACGCAGTGTTTT. The gene calls are TRBV7-3 and TRBJ2-3, with TRBD2 matching 8 bases. This CDR3 is built from 14 residues. Germline loops: CDR1 SGHTA, CDR2 FQGTGA.

The table lists this clonotype with a few counts. This chain uses TRBV10-3 with TRBJ2-1; the D gene is possibly TRBD2 (5 bases). Germline CDR1 is ENHRY and CDR2 is SYGVKD. The CDR3 is made up of 16 amino acids. Trimming left V 6 bases short and J 3 bases short, with 18 bases between. CDR3 bases: TGTGCCATCAGCCGAGTCCGTGAAAGCGGCTACAATGAGCAGTTCTTC. Translated: CAISRVRESGYNEQFF.

This clonotype was counted many times. The J gene is TRBJ2-5, the V gene TRBV12-3 or TRBV12-4; TRBD2 is a possible D gene (5 bases). V shed 0 bases and J shed 4 bases, with 6 bases lying between them. The CDR3 is 13 residues long. The CDR3 DNA is TGTGCCAGCAGTTTAGCGGCGGGAGAGACCCAGTACTTC. It encodes CASSLAAGETQYF.